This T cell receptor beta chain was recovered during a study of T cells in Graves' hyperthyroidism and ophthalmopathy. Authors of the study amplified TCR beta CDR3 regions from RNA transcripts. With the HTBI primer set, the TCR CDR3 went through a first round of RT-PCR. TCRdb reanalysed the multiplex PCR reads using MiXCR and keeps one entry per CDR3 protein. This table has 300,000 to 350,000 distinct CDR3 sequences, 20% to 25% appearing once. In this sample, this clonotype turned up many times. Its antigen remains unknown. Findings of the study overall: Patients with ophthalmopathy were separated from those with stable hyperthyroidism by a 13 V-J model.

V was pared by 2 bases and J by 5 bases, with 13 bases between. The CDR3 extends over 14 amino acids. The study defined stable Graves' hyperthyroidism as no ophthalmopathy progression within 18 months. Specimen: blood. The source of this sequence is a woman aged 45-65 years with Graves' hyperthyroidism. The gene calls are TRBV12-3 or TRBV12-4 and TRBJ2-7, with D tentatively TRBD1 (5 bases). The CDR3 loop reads CASSLKLGQHEQYF. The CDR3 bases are TGTGCCAGCAGTTTAAAATTGGGGCAACACGAGCAGTACTTC.